Included here is one T cell receptor (beta chain) sequence, with context. In its sample, this clonotype was seen a few times. Which antigen it targets is not known. No base-level quality is on record; no much larger clone is a single base apart. From the cysteine up to the phenylalanine, the CDR3 has a length of 15 residues. Only the CDR3 DNA is retained, 45 bases long and in frame from the first base. Here V drops 6 bases and J drops 5 bases, and the junction holds 12 bases not matched to any gene. CDR1 and CDR2, looked up from the germline V gene, are MNHNS and SASEGT. The sample belongs to a study of response to subunit inactivated influenza vaccine (dated by TCRdb to the late 2010s). About the investigation overall: To follow how T cells responded to a trivalent subunit inactivated influenza vaccine, the researchers relied on deep quantitative profiling of the T cell receptor repertoire.

General conclusions and limits of the study: It was suggested by the authors that each seasonal influenza vaccination may recruit only a limited number of new T cells.

Library preparation was by RT-PCR. Sequencing used an Illumina HiSeq 2500. Using fastp trimming at Q25 and MiXCR clonotype assembly, TCRdb reanalyzed the public sequencing data and kept in-frame beta chains. Identical CDR3 proteins give one entry, which carries the most common genes and DNA. For this sample the table gives over 750,000 distinct CDR3 sequences, of which 21% were detected only once. Around 9.6% of the sample goes to the ten largest clones. This clonotype was sampled from a man aged 50 or older who received an inactivated influenza vaccine. Donor details come from another sample of the same person, matched by shared clones. The receptor chain draws on TRBV6-1 and TRBJ2-5; 7 central nucleotides agree with TRBD1. The source was PBMCs from blood, collected 4 to 6 days after vaccination. The nucleotides read TGTGCCAGCAGCCCCCTAGGGGGCTTTCGGGAGACCCAGTACTTC. Its translation is CASSPLGGFRETQYF.